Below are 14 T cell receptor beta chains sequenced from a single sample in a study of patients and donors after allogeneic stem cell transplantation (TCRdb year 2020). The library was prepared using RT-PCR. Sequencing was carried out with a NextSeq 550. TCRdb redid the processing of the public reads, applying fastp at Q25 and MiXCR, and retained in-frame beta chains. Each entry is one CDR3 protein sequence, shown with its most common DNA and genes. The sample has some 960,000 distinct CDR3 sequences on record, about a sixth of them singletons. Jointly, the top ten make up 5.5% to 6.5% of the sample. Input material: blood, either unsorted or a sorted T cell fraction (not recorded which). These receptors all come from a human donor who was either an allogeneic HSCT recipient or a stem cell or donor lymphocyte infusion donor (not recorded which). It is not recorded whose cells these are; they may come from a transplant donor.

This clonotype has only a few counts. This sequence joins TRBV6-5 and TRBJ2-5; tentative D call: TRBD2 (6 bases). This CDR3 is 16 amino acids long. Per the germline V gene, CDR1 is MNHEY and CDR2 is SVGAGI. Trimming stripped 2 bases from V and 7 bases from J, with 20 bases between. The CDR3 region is CASSYGREGGLATQYF. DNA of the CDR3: TGTGCCAGCAGTTACGGTCGGGAAGGAGGGCTGGCGACCCAGTACTTC.

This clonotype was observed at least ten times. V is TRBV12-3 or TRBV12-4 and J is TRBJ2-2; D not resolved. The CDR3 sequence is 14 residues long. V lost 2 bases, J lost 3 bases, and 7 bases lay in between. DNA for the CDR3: TGTGCCAGCAGTTTACAGTGGTACACCGGGGAGCTGTTTTTT. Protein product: CASSLQWYTGELFF.

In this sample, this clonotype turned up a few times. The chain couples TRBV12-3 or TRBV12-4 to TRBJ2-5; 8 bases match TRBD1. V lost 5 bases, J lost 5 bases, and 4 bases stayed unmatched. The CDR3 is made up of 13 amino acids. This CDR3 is CASSAGGYETQYF. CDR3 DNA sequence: TGTGCCAGCAGTGCAGGGGGCTACGAGACCCAGTACTTC.

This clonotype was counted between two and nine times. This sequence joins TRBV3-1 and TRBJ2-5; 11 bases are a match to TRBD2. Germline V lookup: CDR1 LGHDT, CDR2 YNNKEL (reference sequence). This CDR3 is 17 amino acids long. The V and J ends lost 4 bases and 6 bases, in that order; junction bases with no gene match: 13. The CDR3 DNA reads TGTGCCAGCAGCCCAAGGGGGAAGACTAGCGGGAAAAAGACCCAGTACTTC. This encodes CASSPRGKTSGKKTQYF.

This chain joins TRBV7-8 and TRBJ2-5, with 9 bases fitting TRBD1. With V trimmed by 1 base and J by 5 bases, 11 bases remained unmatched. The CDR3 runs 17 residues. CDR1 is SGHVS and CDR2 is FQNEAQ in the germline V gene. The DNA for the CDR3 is TGTGCCAGCAGCTTAGTGAGGGGGACAGGGTTTTTGGAGACCCAGTACTTC. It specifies CASSLVRGTGFLETQYF.

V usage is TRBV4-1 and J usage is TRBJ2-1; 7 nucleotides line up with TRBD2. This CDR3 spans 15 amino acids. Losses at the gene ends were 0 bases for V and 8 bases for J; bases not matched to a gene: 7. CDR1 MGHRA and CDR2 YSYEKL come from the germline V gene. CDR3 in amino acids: CASSQDAREPYEQFF. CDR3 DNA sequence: TGCGCCAGCAGCCAAGACGCGCGGGAGCCCTATGAGCAGTTCTTC.

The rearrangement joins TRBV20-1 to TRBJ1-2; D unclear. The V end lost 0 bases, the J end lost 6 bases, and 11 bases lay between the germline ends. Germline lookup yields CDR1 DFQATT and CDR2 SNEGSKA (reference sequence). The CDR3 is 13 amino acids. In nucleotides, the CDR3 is TGCAGTGCTAGAGATAGTACAGAAGATGGCTACACCTTC. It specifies CSARDSTEDGYTF.

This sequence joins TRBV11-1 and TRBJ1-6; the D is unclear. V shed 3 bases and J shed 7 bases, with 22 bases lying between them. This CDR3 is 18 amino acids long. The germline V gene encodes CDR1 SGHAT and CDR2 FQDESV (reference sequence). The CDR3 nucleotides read TGTGCCAGCAGCTTGTGGACGAGAGATTCATTTGGGAATTCACCCCTCCACTTT. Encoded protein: CASSLWTRDSFGNSPLHF.

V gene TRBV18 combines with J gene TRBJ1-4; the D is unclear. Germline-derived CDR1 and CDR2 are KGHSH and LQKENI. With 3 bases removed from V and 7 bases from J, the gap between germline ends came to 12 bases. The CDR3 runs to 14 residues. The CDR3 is CASSPVRGTEKLFF. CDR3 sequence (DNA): TGTGCCAGCTCACCTGTGCGGGGTACTGAAAAACTGTTTTTT.

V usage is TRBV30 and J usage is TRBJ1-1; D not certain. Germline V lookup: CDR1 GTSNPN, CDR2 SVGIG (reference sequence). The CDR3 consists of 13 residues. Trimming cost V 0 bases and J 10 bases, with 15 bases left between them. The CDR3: CAWSVHLDGGAFF. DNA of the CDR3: TGTGCCTGGAGTGTACACCTTGACGGAGGAGCTTTCTTT.

CDR3 nucleotide sequence: TGTGCCAGCAGTGAAAGCCCCGGGGCGGGTGAGCAGTACTTC. Protein: CASSESPGAGEQYF. This chain links TRBV6-1 with TRBJ2-7; D tentatively reads TRBD1 or TRBD2 (5 bases each). V lost 2 bases, J lost 7 bases, and 15 bases lay in between. Germline V lookup: CDR1 MNHNS, CDR2 SASEGT. The CDR3 consists of 14 residues.

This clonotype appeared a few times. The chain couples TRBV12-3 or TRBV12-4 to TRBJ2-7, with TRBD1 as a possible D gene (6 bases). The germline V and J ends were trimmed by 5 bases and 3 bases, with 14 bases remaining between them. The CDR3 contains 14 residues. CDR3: CASSETVTGYEQYF. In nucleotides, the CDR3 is TGTGCCAGCAGTGAAACTGTGACAGGCTACGAGCAGTACTTC.

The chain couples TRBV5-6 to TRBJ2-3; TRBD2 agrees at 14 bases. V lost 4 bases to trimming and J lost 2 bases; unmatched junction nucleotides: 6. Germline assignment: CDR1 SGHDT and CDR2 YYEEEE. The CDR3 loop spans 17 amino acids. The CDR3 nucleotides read TGTGCCAGCAGCCTGGGACTAGCGGGGGTATACACAGATACGCAGTATTTT. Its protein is CASSLGLAGVYTDTQYF.

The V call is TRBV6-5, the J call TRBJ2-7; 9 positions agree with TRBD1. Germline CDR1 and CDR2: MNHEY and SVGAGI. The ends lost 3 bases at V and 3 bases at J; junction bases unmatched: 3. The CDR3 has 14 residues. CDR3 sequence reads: CASSYLTGGYEQYF. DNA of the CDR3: TGTGCCAGCAGTTATTTGACAGGGGGCTACGAGCAGTACTTC.